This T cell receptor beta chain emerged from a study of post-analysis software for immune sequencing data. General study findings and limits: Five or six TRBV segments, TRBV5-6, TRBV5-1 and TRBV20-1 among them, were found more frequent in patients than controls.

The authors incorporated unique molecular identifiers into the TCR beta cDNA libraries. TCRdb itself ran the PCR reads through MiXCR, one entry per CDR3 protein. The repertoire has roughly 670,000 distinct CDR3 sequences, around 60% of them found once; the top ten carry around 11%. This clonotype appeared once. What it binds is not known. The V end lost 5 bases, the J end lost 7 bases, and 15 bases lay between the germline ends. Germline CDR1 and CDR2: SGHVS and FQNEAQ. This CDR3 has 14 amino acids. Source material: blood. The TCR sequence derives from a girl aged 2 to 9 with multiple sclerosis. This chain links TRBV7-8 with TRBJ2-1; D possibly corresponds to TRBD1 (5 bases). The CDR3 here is CASSHPGPGNEQFF. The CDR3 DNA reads TGTGCCAGCAGCCACCCCGGGCCAGGGAATGAGCAGTTCTTC.